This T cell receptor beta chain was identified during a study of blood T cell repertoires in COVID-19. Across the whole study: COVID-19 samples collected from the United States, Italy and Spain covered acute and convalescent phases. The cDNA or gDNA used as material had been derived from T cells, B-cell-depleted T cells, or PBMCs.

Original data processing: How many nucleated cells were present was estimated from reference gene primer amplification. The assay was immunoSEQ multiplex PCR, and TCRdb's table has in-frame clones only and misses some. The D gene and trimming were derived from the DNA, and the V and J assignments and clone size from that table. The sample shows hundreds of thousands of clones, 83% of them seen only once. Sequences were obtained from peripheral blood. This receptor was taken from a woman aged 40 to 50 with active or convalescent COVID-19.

For the CDR3, the DNA is TGTGCCAGCAGCGTGGACAGGGGGCCTGAAAAACTGTTTTTT. Translating gives CASSVDRGPEKLFF. The chain couples TRBV11-2 to TRBJ1-4; 11 bases are a match to TRBD1. The germline V gene has CDR1 SGHAT and CDR2 FQNNGV. The V gene end was trimmed by 5 bases and the J gene end by 7 bases; junction bases not matched to a gene: 3. The CDR3 spans 14 residues.